Following are 8 T cell receptor beta chains from one sample sequenced in a study of blood T cells in healthy people across ages. Next came a second PCR, run for 7 to 11 cycles, which used a sample-barcoded 5' primer along with a J-beta primer mix. TCRdb reprocessed the 5' RACE reads via MiXCR and lists one record per CDR3 protein. Of about 780,000 distinct CDR3 sequences listed, 35% to 60% are singletons. What was sequenced was blood. The receptors derive from a man aged 80 or over in good health.

The chain combines TRBV6-5 with TRBJ2-7, with 7 bases fitting TRBD2. The better agreement between TRBJ2-5 and the DNA end casts doubt on the J call. CDR1 is MNHEY and CDR2 is SVGAGI in the germline V gene. This CDR3 spans 14 amino acids. The CDR3 region is CASSYRGGTETQYF. CDR3 DNA sequence: TGTGCCAGCAGTTACCGGGGAGGGACAGAGACCCAGTACTTC.

The rearrangement links TRBV20-1 to TRBJ2-1, with D possibly matching TRBD2 (5 bases). This CDR3 is built from 15 residues. Germline assignment: CDR1 DFQATT and CDR2 SNEGSKA (reference sequence). Trimming took off 6 bases at V and 0 bases at J, with 15 bases between the two ends. CDR3 sequence (DNA): TGCAGTGCCTGGTCCGGGGTCCCCTCCTACAATGAGCAGTTCTTC. As protein: CSAWSGVPSYNEQFF.

The V and J genes are TRBV9 and TRBJ2-5, with D tentatively TRBD2 (6 bases). The CDR3 extends over 16 amino acids. CDR1 is SGDLS and CDR2 is YYNGEE in the germline V gene. V dropped 0 bases and J dropped 2 bases, with 14 bases sitting between them. CDR3 residues: CASSVEYGSGQETQYF. Here the CDR3 DNA reads TGTGCCAGCAGCGTAGAGTACGGGAGTGGTCAAGAGACCCAGTACTTC. The full variable domain, its missing parts supplied by reference TRBV9 and TRBJ2-5, is DSGVTQTPKHLITATGQRVTLRCSPRSGDLSVYWYQQSLDQGLQFLIQYYNGEERAKGNILERFSAQQFPDLHSELNLSSLELGDSALYFCASSVEYGSGQETQYFGPGTRLLVL.

The chain joins TRBV27 to TRBJ2-3, with D possibly matching TRBD1 (5 bases). Germline V gives CDR1 MNHEY, CDR2 SMNVEV (reference sequence). Between the trimmed V and J ends, which lost 4 bases and 2 bases, there was a span of 10 bases. This CDR3 contains 14 residues. CDR3 amino acids: CASSYRGDTDTQYF. The DNA of the CDR3 is TGTGCCAGCAGTTATAGGGGCGACACAGATACGCAGTATTTT.

Only one count was recorded for this clonotype. This chain joins TRBV25-1 and TRBJ2-1; D is unclear. V was clipped by 4 bases and J by 5 bases, with 15 bases between them. The CDR3 has 15 amino acids. From germline, CDR1 is MGHDK and CDR2 SYGVNS. DNA for the CDR3: TGTGCCAGCAGTGGGTTGGGCGAGATCAACAATGAGCAGTTCTTC. It encodes CASSGLGEINNEQFF.

The chain's CDR3 is CASSWVSSNQPQHF. Here the CDR3 DNA reads TGTGCCAGCAGTTGGGTTTCGAGCAATCAGCCCCAGCATTTT. V gene TRBV28 combines with J gene TRBJ1-5; no clear D gene. V was trimmed by 4 bases and J by 1 base, leaving 8 bases between them. The CDR3 has 14 amino acids. From germline, CDR1 is MDHEN and CDR2 SYDVKM.

The chain couples TRBV28 to TRBJ2-7; 10 bases align to TRBD2. CDR3 size: 15 residues. CDR1 and CDR2 from the germline V gene are MDHEN and SYDVKM. With V trimmed by 7 bases and J by 4 bases, 10 bases remained unmatched. The CDR3 DNA follows: TGTGCCAGCACCCCCCCACTAGCGGGGACATACGAGCAGTACTTC. As protein: CASTPPLAGTYEQYF.

The chain uses TRBV10-3 and TRBJ2-3; 7 bases line up with TRBD2. Germline V CDR1 and CDR2: ENHRY, SYGVKD. The CDR3 loop spans 16 amino acids. V lost 6 bases and J lost 2; bases outside the gene matches: 11. The DNA of the CDR3 is TGTGCCATCAGGGCGGGGCTAGCGGAGGACACAGATACGCAGTATTTT. It encodes CAIRAGLAEDTDTQYF.